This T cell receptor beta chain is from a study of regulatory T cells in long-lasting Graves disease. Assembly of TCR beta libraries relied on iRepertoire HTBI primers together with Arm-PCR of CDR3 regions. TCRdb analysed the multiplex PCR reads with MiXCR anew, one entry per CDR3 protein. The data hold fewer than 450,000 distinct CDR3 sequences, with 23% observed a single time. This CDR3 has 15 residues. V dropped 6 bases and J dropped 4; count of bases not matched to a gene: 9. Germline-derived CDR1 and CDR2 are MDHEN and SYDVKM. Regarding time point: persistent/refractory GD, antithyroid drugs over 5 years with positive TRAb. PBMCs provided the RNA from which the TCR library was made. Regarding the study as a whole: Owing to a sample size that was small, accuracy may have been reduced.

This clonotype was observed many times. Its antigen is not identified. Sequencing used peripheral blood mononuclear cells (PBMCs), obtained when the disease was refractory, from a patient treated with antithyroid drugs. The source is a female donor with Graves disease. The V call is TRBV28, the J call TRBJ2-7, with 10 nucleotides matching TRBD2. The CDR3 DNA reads TGTGCCAGCAGCCAAGCAGCGGGAGGGGCTTACGAGCAGTACTTC. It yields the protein CASSQAAGGAYEQYF.